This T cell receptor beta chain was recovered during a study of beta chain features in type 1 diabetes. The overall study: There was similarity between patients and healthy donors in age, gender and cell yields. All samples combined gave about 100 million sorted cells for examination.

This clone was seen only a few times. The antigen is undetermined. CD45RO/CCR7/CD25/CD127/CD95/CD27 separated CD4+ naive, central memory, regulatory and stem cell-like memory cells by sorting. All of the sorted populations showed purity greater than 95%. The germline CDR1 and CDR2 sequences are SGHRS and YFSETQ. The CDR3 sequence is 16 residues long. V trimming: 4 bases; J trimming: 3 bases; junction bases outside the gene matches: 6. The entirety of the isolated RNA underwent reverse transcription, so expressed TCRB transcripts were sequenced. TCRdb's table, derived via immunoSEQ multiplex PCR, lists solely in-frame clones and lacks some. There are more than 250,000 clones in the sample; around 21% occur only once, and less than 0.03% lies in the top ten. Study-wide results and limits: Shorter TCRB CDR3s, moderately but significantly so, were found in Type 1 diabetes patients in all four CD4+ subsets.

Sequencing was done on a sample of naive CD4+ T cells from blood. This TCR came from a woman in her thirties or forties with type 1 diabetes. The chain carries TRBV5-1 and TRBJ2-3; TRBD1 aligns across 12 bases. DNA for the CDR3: TGCGCCAGCAGCAGGGACAGGGGGCGCAGGACAGATACGCAGTATTTT. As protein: CASSRDRGRRTDTQYF.